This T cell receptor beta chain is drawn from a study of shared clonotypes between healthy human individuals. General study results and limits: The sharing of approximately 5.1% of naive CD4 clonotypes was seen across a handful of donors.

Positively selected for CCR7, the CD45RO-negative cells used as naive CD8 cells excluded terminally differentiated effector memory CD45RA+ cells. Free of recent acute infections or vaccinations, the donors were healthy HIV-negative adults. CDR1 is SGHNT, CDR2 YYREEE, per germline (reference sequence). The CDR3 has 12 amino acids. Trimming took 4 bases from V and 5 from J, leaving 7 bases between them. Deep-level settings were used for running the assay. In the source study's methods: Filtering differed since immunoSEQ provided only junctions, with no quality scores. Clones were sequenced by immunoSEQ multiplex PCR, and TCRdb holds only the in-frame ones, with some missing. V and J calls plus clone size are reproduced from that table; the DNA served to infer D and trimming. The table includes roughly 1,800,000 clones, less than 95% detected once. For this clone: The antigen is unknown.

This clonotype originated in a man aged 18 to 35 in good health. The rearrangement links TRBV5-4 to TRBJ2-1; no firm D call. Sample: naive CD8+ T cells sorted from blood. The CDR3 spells CASSGRDNEQFF. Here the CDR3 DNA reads TGTGCCAGCAGCGGACGTGACAATGAGCAGTTCTTC. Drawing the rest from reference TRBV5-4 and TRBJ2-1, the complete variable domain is ETGVTQSPTHLIKTRGQQVTLRCSSQSGHNTVSWYQQALGQGPQFIFQYYREEENGRGNFPPRFSGLQFPNYSSELNVNALELDDSALYLCASSGRDNEQFFGPGTRLTVL.